This T cell receptor beta chain was obtained from a study of graft-versus-host responses after intestinal transplantation. Generated by immunoSEQ multiplex PCR, the TCRdb table keeps only in-frame clones and is missing some. Among around 19,000 clones, about half were seen once, and the ten largest hold about 1%. The CDR3 is made up of 15 amino acids. Germline V lookup: CDR1 SGHTA, CDR2 FQGNSA. Trimming took 2 bases from V and 13 from J, leaving 18 bases between them. To note about this clone: This sample also contains other DNA sequences that code for the same CDR3.

The chain joins TRBV7-2 to TRBJ1-6; D is unresolved. The TCR was taken from a human patient who received an intestinal transplant. Sequences were derived from alloreactive CD4+ T cells from a mixed lymphocyte reaction culture, sampled before intestinal transplant. The subset denotes: CFSE-low proliferating T cells sorted from roughly six-day pre-transplant mixed lymphocyte reaction (GvH or HvG direction). The DNA for the CDR3 is TGTGCCAGCAGCTTATTCCCTCCGCCCGGGTCGCCCCTCCACTTT. Translating gives CASSLFPPPGSPLHF. Full variable domain (outside the CDR3, taken from reference TRBV7-2 and TRBJ1-6): GAGVSQSPSNKVTEKGKDVELRCDPISGHTALYWYRQSLGQGLEFLIYFQGNSAPDKSGLPSDRFSAERTGGSVSTLTIQRTQQEDSAVYLCASSLFPPPGSPLHFGNGTRLTVT.